Listed here is a single T cell receptor (beta chain). Its antigen remains unknown. This sample is part of a study of monozygotic twins with inflammatory bowel disease. Study-wide results and limits: Healthy co-twins had higher TCRbeta inverse Simpson diversity than their IBD twins.

CDR1 MNHNS and CDR2 SASEGT come from the germline V gene. The CDR3 covers 14 residues. No DNA is given; TCRdb re-called the 5' RACE reads and lists each CDR3 protein once. This table holds approximately 330,000 distinct CDR3 sequences. Source material: blood. The chain joins TRBV6-1 to TRBJ2-7. The TCR was taken from a human donor with ulcerative colitis or Crohn's disease, or a healthy co-twin of an affected twin (not recorded which). This chain's CDR3 is CASRDRALYYEQYF.